The source of this T cell receptor beta chain is a study of blood T cell repertoires in COVID-19. Study background: Sources were T cells, B-cell-depleted T cells, or PBMCs; the material itself was cDNA or gDNA.

The data were produced by immunoSEQ multiplex PCR, yet TCRdb's version contains in-frame clones alone and is incomplete. The sample holds about 480,000 clones; roughly 88% are singletons and the top ten take roughly 1.9%. V was clipped by 4 bases and J by 5 bases, with 15 bases between them. The V gene's germline CDR1 is MNHEY and CDR2 SVGEGT. This CDR3 region has 15 residues. Assignment of participants to cohorts was predicated upon participant-reported clinical history. The J gene is TRBJ2-1, the V gene TRBV6-2 or TRBV6-3, with D perhaps matching TRBD2 (6 bases). The sequencing sample was made of PBMCs or T cells enriched from blood (not recorded which). The sequence derives from a woman in her 40s who had recovered from COVID-19. In nucleotides, the CDR3 is TGTGCCAGCAGTTTCGTGACTAGTTGGGACAATGAGCAGTTCTTC. Its translation is CASSFVTSWDNEQFF.